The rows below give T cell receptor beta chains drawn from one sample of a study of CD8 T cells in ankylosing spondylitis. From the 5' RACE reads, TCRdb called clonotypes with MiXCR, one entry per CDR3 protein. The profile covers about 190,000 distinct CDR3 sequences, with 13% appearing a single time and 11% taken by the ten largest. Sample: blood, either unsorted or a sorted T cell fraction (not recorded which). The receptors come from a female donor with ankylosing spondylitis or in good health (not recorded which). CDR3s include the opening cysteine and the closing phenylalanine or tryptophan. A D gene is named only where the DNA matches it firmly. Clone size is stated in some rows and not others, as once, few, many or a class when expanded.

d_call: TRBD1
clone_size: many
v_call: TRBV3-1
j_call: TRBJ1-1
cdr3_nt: TGTGCCAGCAACCTCAACTTCGACAGGGGCTTAACTTTCTTT
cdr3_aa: CASNLNFDRGLTFF

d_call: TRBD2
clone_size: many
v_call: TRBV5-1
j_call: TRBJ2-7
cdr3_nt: TGCGCCAGCAGCTTGGGGCTAGCGGGGAACTTCTACGAGCAGTACTTC
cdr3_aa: CASSLGLAGNFYEQYF

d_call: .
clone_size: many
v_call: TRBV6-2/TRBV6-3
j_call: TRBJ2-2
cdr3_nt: TGTGCCAGCAGGGACGGGGAGCTGTTTTTT
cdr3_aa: CASRDGELFF

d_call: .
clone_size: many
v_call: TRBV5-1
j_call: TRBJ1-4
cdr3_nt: TGCGCCAGCAGCTTGGGTATCAGTGCTAATGAAAAACTGTTTTTT
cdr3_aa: CASSLGISANEKLFF

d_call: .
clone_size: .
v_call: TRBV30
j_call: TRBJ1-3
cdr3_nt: TGTGCCTGGAGTGTTAGCAACGGAAACACCATATATTTT
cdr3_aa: CAWSVSNGNTIYF

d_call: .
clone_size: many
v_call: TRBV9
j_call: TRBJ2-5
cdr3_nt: TGTGCCAGCAGCGCAGGACTGGCTACCGGGGAGACCCAGTACTTC
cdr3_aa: CASSAGLATGETQYF

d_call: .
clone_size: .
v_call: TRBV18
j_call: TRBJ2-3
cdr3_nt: TGTGCCAGCTCACCGTTCCGCGGTCGCACAGATACGCAGTATTTT
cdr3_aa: CASSPFRGRTDTQYF

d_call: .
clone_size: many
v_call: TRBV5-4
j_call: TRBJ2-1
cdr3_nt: TGTGCCAGCAGCTTAGGGGGACTATTCTACAATGAGCAGTTCTTC
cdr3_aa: CASSLGGLFYNEQFF

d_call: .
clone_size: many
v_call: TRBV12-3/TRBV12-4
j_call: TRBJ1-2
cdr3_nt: TGTGCCAGCAGTCCAAACAGGCTGAGTAATGGCTACACCTTC
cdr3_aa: CASSPNRLSNGYTF

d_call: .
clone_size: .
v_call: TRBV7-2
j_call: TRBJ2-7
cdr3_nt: TGTGCCAGCAGCTTAACGGGAAGCGGGTCCGTTAGCTCCTCCGAGCAGTACTTC
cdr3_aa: CASSLTGSGSVSSSEQYF

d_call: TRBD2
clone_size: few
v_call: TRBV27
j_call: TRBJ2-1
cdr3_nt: TGTGCCAGCAGTTTAGGGCGGGAGATTAACCGGATCTTC
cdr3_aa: CASSLGREINRIF

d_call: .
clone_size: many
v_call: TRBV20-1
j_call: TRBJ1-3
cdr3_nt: TGCAGTGCCACTACTGGGAGGGATGGAAACACCATATATTTT
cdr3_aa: CSATTGRDGNTIYF

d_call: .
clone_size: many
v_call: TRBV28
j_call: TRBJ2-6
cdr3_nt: TGTGCCAGCAGTGTCGACGGAAACTCTGGGGCCAACGTCCTGACTTTC
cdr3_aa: CASSVDGNSGANVLTF

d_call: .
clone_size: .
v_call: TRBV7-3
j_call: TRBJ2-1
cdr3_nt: TGTGCCAGCAGCTCAAGAGCAGCTAGCTCCTACAATGAGCAGTTCTTC
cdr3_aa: CASSSRAASSYNEQFF

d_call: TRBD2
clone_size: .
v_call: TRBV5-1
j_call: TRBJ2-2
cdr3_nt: TGCGCCAGCAGCTCGGGACTAGCGATGAACACCGGGGAGCTGTTTTTT
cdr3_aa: CASSSGLAMNTGELFF

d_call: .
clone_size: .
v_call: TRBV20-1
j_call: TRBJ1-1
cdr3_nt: TGCAGTGCTAGAGAGCAAGGGGGGGCGGACACTGAAGCTTTCTTT
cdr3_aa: CSAREQGGADTEAFF

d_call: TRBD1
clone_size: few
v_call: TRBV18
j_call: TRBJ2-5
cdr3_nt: TGTGCCAGCTCACCCGACAGGGGATCAGAGACCCAGTACTTC
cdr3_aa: CASSPDRGSETQYF

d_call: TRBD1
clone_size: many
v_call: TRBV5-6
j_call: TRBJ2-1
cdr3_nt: TGTGCCAGCAGCCCGACAGGGGATGAGCAGTTCTTC
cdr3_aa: CASSPTGDEQFF

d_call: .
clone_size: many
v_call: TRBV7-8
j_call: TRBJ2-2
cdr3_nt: TGTGCCAGCAGCACCTTAGCCGTAACGAACACCGGGGAGCTGTTTTTT
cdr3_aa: CASSTLAVTNTGELFF

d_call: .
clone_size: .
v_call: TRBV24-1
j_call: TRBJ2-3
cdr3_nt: TGTGCCGCCAGTGATTTTTCGGACGGGGAGGTGGATACGCAGTATTTT
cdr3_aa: CAASDFSDGEVDTQYF

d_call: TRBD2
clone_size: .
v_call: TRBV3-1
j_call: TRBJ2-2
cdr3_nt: TGTGCCAGCAGCCAAGGGGTAGCGGGAGTCACCGGGGAGCTGTTTTTT
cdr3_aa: CASSQGVAGVTGELFF

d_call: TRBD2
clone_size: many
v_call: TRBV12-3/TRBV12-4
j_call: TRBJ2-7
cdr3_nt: TGTGCCAGCACCCGTACTAGCGGGAGGGCATATGGCTACGAGCAGTACTTC
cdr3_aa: CASTRTSGRAYGYEQYF

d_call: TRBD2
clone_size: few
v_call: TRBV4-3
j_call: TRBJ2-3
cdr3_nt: TGCGCCAGCAGCCGCCGGACTAGCGGAGATACGCAGTATTTT
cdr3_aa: CASSRRTSGDTQYF

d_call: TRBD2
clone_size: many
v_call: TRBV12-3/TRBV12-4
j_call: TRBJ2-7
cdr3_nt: TGTGCCAGCAGCCAACAGGGACAAACCCTAGCGGGTAGATTCTTC
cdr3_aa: CASSQQGQTLAGRFF

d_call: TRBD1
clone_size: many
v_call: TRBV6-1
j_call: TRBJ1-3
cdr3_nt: TGTGCCAGCGGACAGGGTGCAAACACCATATATTTT
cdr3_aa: CASGQGANTIYF

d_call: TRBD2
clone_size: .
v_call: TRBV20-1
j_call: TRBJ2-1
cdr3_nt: TGCAGTGCTACTAGCGGGAATGTAGATGAGCAGTTCTTC
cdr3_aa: CSATSGNVDEQFF

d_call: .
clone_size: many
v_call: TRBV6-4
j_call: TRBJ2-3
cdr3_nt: TGTGCCAGCAGTGATCTTCCAGGGGAGAAGGATACGCAGTATTTT
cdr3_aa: CASSDLPGEKDTQYF

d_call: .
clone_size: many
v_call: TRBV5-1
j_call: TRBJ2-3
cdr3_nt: TGCGCCAGCAGCTTGGGCCTTTCTAGCACAGATACGCAGTATTTT
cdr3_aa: CASSLGLSSTDTQYF

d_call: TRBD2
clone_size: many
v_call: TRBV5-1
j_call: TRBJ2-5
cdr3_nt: TGCGCCAGCAGCCTGCGGGGGGAACAAGAGACCCAGTACTTC
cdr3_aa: CASSLRGEQETQYF

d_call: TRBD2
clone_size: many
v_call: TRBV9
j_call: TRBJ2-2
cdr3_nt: TGTGCCAGCAGCGACTCAGCGGGAGCAAACACCGGGGAGCTGTTTTTT
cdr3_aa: CASSDSAGANTGELFF

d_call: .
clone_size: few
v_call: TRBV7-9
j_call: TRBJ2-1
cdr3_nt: TGTGCCAGCAGCCCTATCTTGAGCTCCTACAATGAGCAGTTCTTC
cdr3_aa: CASSPILSSYNEQFF

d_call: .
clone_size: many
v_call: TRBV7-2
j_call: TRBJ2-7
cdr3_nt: TGTGCCAGCAGCCCATCTGGGTCGGGCGGGGCCTACGAGCAGTACTTC
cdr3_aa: CASSPSGSGGAYEQYF

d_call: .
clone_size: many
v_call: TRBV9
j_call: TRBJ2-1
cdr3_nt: TGTGCCAGCAGCGTAGGGGGAACCTACAATGAGCAGTTCTTC
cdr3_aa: CASSVGGTYNEQFF

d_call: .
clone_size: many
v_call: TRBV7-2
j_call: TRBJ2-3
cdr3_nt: TGTGCCAGCAGTTCGGACGGCACAGATACGCAGTATTTT
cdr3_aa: CASSSDGTDTQYF

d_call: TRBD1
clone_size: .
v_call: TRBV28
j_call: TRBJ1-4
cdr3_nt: TGTGCCAGCAGAGAAGACAGGGGGAGGGATGAAAAACTGTTTTTT
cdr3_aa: CASREDRGRDEKLFF

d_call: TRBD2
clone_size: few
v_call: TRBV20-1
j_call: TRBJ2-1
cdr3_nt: TGCAGTGCTAGAGATCACGGACTAGCGGGGAGCTCCTACAATGAGCAGTTCTTC
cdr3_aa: CSARDHGLAGSSYNEQFF

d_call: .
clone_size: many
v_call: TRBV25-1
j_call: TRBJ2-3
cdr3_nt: TGTGCCAGCAGTGGATCCCTAACGGCAGATACGCAGTATTTT
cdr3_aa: CASSGSLTADTQYF

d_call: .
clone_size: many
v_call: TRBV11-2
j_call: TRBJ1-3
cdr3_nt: TGTGCCAGCAGCTCCGTAAGGAGGGGCCAGGACCGCTCTGGAAACACCATATATTTT
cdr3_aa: CASSSVRRGQDRSGNTIYF

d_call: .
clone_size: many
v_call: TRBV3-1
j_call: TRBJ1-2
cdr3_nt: TGTGCCAGCAGCACGGGGAGCAGGAACTATGGCTACACCTTC
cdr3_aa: CASSTGSRNYGYTF

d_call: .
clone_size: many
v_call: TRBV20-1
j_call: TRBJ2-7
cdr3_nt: TGCAGTGCTAGGGCGATGGCCTACCCCACCTACGAGCAGTACTTC
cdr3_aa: CSARAMAYPTYEQYF

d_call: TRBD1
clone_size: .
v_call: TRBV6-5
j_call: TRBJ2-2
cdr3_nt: TGTGCCAGCAGTTACTCGAGACAGGGCGGGGAGCTGTTTTTT
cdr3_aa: CASSYSRQGGELFF

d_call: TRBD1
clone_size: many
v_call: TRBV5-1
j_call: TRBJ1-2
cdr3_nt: TGCGCCAGCAGCTTGCCAGGACAGGGAAACTATGGCTACACCTTC
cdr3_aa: CASSLPGQGNYGYTF

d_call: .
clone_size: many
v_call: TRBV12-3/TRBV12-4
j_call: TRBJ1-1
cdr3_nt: TGTGCCAGCAGTTTACGGGGGGGAGAGACTGAAGCTTTCTTT
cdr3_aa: CASSLRGGETEAFF

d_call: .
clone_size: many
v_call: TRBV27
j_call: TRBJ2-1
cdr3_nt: TGTGCCAGCAGTTTTGCAGGGGAGTTCAATGAGCAGTTCTTC
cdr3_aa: CASSFAGEFNEQFF

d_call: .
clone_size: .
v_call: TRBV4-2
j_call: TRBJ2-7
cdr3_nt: TGTGCCAGCAGCCAAGGAAATGGACAACAGCCCCAGGACGAGCAGTACTTC
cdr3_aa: CASSQGNGQQPQDEQYF

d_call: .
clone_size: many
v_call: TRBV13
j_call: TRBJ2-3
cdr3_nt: TGTGCCAGCAGCTCCGACCCCACAGATACGCAGTATTTT
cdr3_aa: CASSSDPTDTQYF

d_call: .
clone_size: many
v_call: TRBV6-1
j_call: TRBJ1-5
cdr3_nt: TGTGCCAGCAGTGAAGTCGAAGTGATCGGCAATCAGCCCCAGCATTTT
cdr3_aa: CASSEVEVIGNQPQHF

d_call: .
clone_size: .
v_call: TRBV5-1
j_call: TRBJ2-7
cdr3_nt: TGCGCCAGCAGCTTGGCGGCTAGCGACTACGAGCAGTACTTC
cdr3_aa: CASSLAASDYEQYF

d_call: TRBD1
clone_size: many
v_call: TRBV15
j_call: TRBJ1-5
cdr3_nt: TGTGCCACCAGCACGGGACAGGGGGCGCGGAGCAATCAGCCCCAGCATTTT
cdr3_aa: CATSTGQGARSNQPQHF

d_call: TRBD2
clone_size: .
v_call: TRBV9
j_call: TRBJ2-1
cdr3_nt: TGTGCCAGCAGCGTAGGGGGCGGGAGGGGCTCCTACAATGAGCAGTTCTTC
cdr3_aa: CASSVGGGRGSYNEQFF

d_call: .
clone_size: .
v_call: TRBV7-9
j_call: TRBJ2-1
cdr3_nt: TGTGCCAGCAGCTCGCCTCGGCGGGGTGATGAGCAGTTCTTC
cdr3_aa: CASSSPRRGDEQFF

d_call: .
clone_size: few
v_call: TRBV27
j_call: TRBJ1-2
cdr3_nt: TGTGCCAGCAGTTTAGCGGTCGACTATGGCTACACCTTC
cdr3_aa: CASSLAVDYGYTF

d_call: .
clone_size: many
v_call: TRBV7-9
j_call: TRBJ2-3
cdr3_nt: TGTGCCAGCAGCTTAGATGGGGCTCGCACGCAGTATTTT
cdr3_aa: CASSLDGARTQYF

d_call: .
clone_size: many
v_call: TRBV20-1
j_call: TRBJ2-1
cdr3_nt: TGCAGTGCTAGAGATAAGCCGGGCTCCTACAATGAGCAGTTCTTC
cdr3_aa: CSARDKPGSYNEQFF

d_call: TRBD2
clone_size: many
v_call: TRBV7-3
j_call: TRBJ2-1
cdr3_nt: TGTGCCAGCAGCTCCACTAGCGGGAGTTACAATGAGCAGTTCTTC
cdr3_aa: CASSSTSGSYNEQFF

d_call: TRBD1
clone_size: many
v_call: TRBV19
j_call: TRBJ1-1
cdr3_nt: TGTGCCAGTAGTACAGACAGGGGGTACATCACTGAAGCTTTCTTT
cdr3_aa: CASSTDRGYITEAFF

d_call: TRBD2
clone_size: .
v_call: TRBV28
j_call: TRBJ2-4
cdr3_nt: TGTGCCGGCAGTGGAAGCGGGAGATCACTAGCCAAAAACATTCAGTACTTC
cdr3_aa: CAGSGSGRSLAKNIQYF